One sample yielded the 27 T cell receptor beta chains listed below, sequenced in a study of molecular identifiers for immune sequencing clone quantification. Each CDR3 protein is one row after TCRdb ran MiXCR on the PCR reads. The repertoire holds around 86,000 distinct CDR3 sequences, with roughly 20% as singletons. The sequenced material came from naive CD8+ T cells from blood, with Jurkat cell RNA spiked in. The subset was: FACS-sorted CD8+CD4-CCR7+CD45RA+ naive T cells. Receptors originate from a human donor in good health. Some libraries in this study had Jurkat cell RNA spiked in.

In regard to this clonotype: With a much larger clone just one base away, this may be a read error. The chain combines TRBV27 with TRBJ2-7; maybe TRBD2 (6 bases). The CDR3 contains 14 residues. The germline gives CDR1 MNHEY, CDR2 SMNVEV (reference sequence). The CDR3 region is CDSRNLEGTYEQYF. The CDR3 region has the DNA TGTGACAGCAGAAACCTGGAGGGTACCTACGAGCAGTACTTC.

In regard to this clonotype: A single base separates this from a much larger clone, so it may be a read error. The chain is built from TRBV19 and TRBJ1-1, with unresolved D. V lost 3 bases and J lost 1, with 12 bases in between. Germline V gene data show CDR1 as LNHDA and CDR2 as SQIVND (reference sequence). This CDR3 is built from 15 residues. This CDR3 is CASSILAWANTEAFF. The CDR3 DNA reads as TGTGCCAGTAGTATTCTGGCCTGGGCGAACACTGAAGCTTTCTTT.

This clonotype has at least ten counts. The gene calls are TRBV4-1 and TRBJ1-5, with D perhaps TRBD1 (5 bases). V lost 8 bases, J lost 6 bases, and 14 bases lay in between. Germline CDR1 and CDR2: MGHRA and YSYEKL. The CDR3 is 13 residues long. CDR3 loop: CASGQGGGQPQHF. For the CDR3, the DNA is TGCGCCAGCGGGCAGGGCGGGGGTCAGCCCCAGCATTTT.

This clonotype showed up many times. The CDR3 DNA reads as TGTGCCAGCAGTCCGGGACAGGTATCCTACGAGCAGTACTTC. Translated: CASSPGQVSYEQYF. The chain uses TRBV12-3 or TRBV12-4 and TRBJ2-7; TRBD1 matches 8 bases. The CDR3 runs 14 residues. J gave up 1 base and V 5 bases, and 4 bases lay outside the gene matches.

The table lists this clonotype with a few counts. The V call is TRBV20-1, the J call TRBJ1-5; 9 bases agree with TRBD1. The germline gives CDR1 DFQATT, CDR2 SNEGSKA (reference sequence). V shed 6 bases and J 8 bases; nucleotides not matched to a gene: 14. The CDR3 loop spans 15 amino acids. The CDR3 DNA is TGCAGTGCAAAGGGACAGGGATATCCATGGGAGCCCCAGCATTTT. This gives the protein CSAKGQGYPWEPQHF.

This clonotype came up many times. The V call is TRBV14, the J call TRBJ2-3, with 10 nucleotides matching TRBD1. Germline CDR1 is SGHDN and CDR2 is FVKESK. The CDR3 extends over 16 amino acids. V was clipped by 4 bases and J by 3 bases; unmatched bases: 7. The CDR3 DNA is TGTGCCAGCAGCCCCAGAGACAGGGGGCGAACAGATACGCAGTATTTT. Translated: CASSPRDRGRTDTQYF.

This clonotype was seen many times. The CDR3 bases are TGTGCCAGCAGCTCTTGGACTAGCGGGGGGGCAGAGACCCAGTACTTC. Its protein product is CASSSWTSGGAETQYF. The J gene is TRBJ2-5, the V gene TRBV7-8, with 15 bases identical to TRBD2. The CDR3 is 16 residues long. CDR1 is SGHVS, CDR2 FQNEAQ, per germline. V gave up 4 bases and J gave up 4 bases; unmatched junction bases: 4. Together with reference TRBV7-8 and TRBJ2-5, the CDR3 gives the full variable domain: GAGVSQSPRYKVAKRGQDVALRCDPISGHVSLFWYQQALGQGPEFLTYFQNEAQLDKSGLPSDRFFAERPEGSVSTLKIQRTQQEDSAVYLCASSSWTSGGAETQYFGPGTRLLVL.

About this clonotype itself: Being one base from a much bigger clone, this may be a read error. J is TRBJ1-1 and V is TRBV7-6; perhaps TRBD1 as D (6 bases). The CDR3 contains 13 residues. Germline CDR1 and CDR2: SGHVS and FNYEAQ. Trimming stripped 2 bases from V and 4 bases from J, with 8 bases between. CDR3 sequence: CASSLSGATEAFF. CDR3 nucleotides: TGTGCCAGCAGCTTATCAGGGGCCACTGAAGCTTTCTTT.

Regarding this clonotype: Germline is not matched at one junction end, which may reflect a read error. This chain links TRBV27 with TRBJ1-5; D gene uncertain. Germline V gives CDR1 MNHEY, CDR2 SMNVEV (reference sequence). The CDR3 spans 14 residues. The CDR3 coding sequence is TGTACCAGCAGCAGAATCCCCATCAATCAGCCCCAGCATTTT. Translating gives CTSSRIPINQPQHF.

As regards this clonotype: A read error may explain this, as a much larger clone is one base away. The rearrangement uses TRBV5-4 and TRBJ1-2, with TRBD1 as a possible D gene (5 bases). Germline CDR1 SGHNT, CDR2 YYREEE (reference sequence). This CDR3 comprises 15 residues. CDR3 region: CVSSEGRLTLYGYTF. As DNA, the CDR3 is TGTGTCAGCAGCGAGGGACGGCTAACACTCTATGGCTACACCTTC.

The chain recombines TRBV7-2 with TRBJ1-1; D is undetermined. The CDR3 totals 14 residues. V lost 4 bases and J lost 6, with 15 bases in between. Germline V lookup: CDR1 SGHTA, CDR2 FQGNSA. This chain's CDR3 is CASSSDRGRPEAFF. In DNA form, the CDR3 reads TGTGCCAGCAGCTCGGACCGAGGAAGACCTGAAGCTTTCTTT.

To note about this clonotype: Just one base apart from a much larger clone, this may be a read error. The chain has TRBV28 and TRBJ2-3; 8 nucleotides align to TRBD1. This CDR3 has 13 amino acids. The germline CDR1 and CDR2 sequences are MDHEN and SYDVKM. The CDR3 sequence: CAGSVQGADTQYF. The CDR3 DNA sequence: TGTGCCGGCAGTGTACAGGGGGCAGATACGCAGTATTTT.

Details on this clonotype: A much larger clone differs from this one at a single base, so this may be a read error. The gene calls are TRBV20-1 and TRBJ2-7; D is undetermined. V was pared by 4 bases and J by 0 bases, with 10 bases between. The germline V gene encodes CDR1 DFQATT and CDR2 SNEGSKA (reference sequence). There are 13 residues in the CDR3. The CDR3 DNA reads as TGCAGTGCTACACTCGGGCACTCCTACGAGCAGTACTTC. It codes for CSATLGHSYEQYF.

This clonotype was picked up many times. The CDR3 here is CSAREIYGQNTEAFF. The CDR3 DNA reads as TGCAGTGCTAGAGAAATCTACGGACAGAACACTGAAGCTTTCTTT. V is TRBV20-1 and J is TRBJ1-1, with TRBD1 as a possible D gene (5 bases). V lost 0 bases to trimming and J lost 1 base, with 12 bases between them. This CDR3 comprises 15 residues. CDR1 and CDR2 from the germline V gene are DFQATT and SNEGSKA (reference sequence).

This clonotype was seen at least ten times. The chain joins TRBV7-9 to TRBJ1-1; a possible D gene is TRBD1 (6 bases). In germline, CDR1 is SEHNR, CDR2 FQNEAQ (reference sequence). Trimming took off 5 bases at V and 0 bases at J, with 19 bases between the two ends. The length of the CDR3 is 17 residues. The CDR3 here is CASSHPQGYSLNTEAFF. Here the CDR3 DNA reads TGTGCCAGCAGCCATCCCCAGGGGTACAGTCTGAACACTGAAGCTTTCTTT.

This clonotype was counted many times. This chain uses TRBV6-5 with TRBJ2-5; TRBD1 aligns across 11 bases. Germline lookup yields CDR1 MNHEY and CDR2 SVGAGI. The CDR3 is 15 amino acids. Trimming cost V 5 bases and J 5 bases; bases outside gene matches: 7. This CDR3 reads CASSPRTGGVETQYF. The CDR3 DNA reads as TGTGCCAGCAGTCCCAGGACAGGGGGCGTTGAGACCCAGTACTTC.

This clonotype has just a few counts. V and J are TRBV5-1 and TRBJ2-1; D not certain. From germline, CDR1 is SGHRS and CDR2 YFSETQ. CDR3 length equals 14 residues. V lost 0 bases and J lost 3, with 7 bases in between. For the CDR3, the DNA is TGCGCCAGCAGCTTGGGACTGGACTACAATGAGCAGTTCTTC. It codes for CASSLGLDYNEQFF.

CDR3 protein: CSVGGEREFYEQFF. The CDR3 DNA follows: TGCAGCGTTGGAGGAGAGCGGGAGTTCTATGAGCAGTTCTTC. V and J are TRBV29-1 and TRBJ2-1; 8 bases fit TRBD2. The CDR3 contains 14 residues. Germline V CDR1 and CDR2: SQVTM, ANQGSEA. The junction had 10 bases not matched to a gene; V was cut back by 4 bases and J by 8 bases.

This clonotype was counted ten times or more. The rearrangement uses TRBV6-1 and TRBJ1-5; no clear D gene. Germline V gene sequence: CDR1 MNHNS, CDR2 SASEGT. V lost 6 bases and J 0 bases, leaving 15 bases between the germline ends. CDR3 length equals 16 residues. This chain's CDR3 is CASSPLKQNSNQPQHF. In DNA, the CDR3 is TGTGCCAGCAGCCCATTAAAACAGAATAGCAATCAGCCCCAGCATTTT.

This clonotype has a count of ten or more. J is TRBJ1-4 and V is TRBV6-5, with TRBD1 matching over 8 bases. The CDR3 is 14 amino acids. V shed 6 bases and J 6 bases; nucleotides not matched to a gene: 6. Germline V CDR1 and CDR2: MNHEY, SVGAGI. The CDR3, as DNA: TGTGCCAGCAGAAAGGACAGGGTTGATGAAAAACTGTTTTTT. Translation gives CASRKDRVDEKLFF.

This clonotype was counted at least ten times. The rearrangement uses TRBV2 and TRBJ2-2, with 10 positions matching TRBD1. The germline CDR1 and CDR2 sequences are SNHLY and FYNNEI. The CDR3 has 14 residues. V shed 5 bases, J shed 6 bases, and the junction held 3 bases outside the gene matches. CDR3 sequence: CASSPGQGSGELFF. CDR3 nucleotides: TGTGCCAGCAGTCCGGGACAGGGGTCCGGGGAGCTGTTTTTT. Filled out from reference TRBV2 and TRBJ2-2, the complete variable domain reads EPEVTQTPSHQVTQMGQEVILRCVPISNHLYFYWYRQILGQKVEFLVSFYNNEISEKSEIFDDQFSVERPDGSNFTLKIRSTKLEDSAMYFCASSPGQGSGELFFGEGSRLTVL.

Concerning this clonotype: This may arise from a read error, as a much more abundant clone is one base away. In this CDR3 the conserved last residue, phenylalanine or tryptophan, is missing, so a read error is likely. This chain uses TRBV5-4 with TRBJ2-1; 7 bases line up with TRBD2. CDR3 length: 17 amino acids. J gave up 3 bases and V 5 bases, and 14 bases lay outside the gene matches. Germline lookup yields CDR1 SGHNT and CDR2 YYREEE (reference sequence). The CDR3 nucleotides read TGTGCCAGCAGTCGGGGGGTTAGGGACCATATCTACAATGAGCAGTTCCTC. The encoded protein is CASSRGVRDHIYNEQFL.

This clonotype appeared many times. This chain connects TRBV20-1 to TRBJ2-3; D might be TRBD2 (6 bases). Germline CDR1 DFQATT, CDR2 SNEGSKA (reference sequence). Trimming took 4 bases from V and 4 from J, leaving 18 bases between them. CDR3 length: 15 residues. The CDR3 nucleotides are TGCAGTGCTACGGAAGGCGCGGGGCCCTCAGATACGCAGTATTTT. Its translation is CSATEGAGPSDTQYF.

Ten or more counts support this clonotype. The chain links TRBV5-6 to TRBJ2-7, with D possibly TRBD2 on 7 matching bases. Trimming cost V 0 bases and J 4 bases, with 14 bases left between them. The CDR3 totals 15 residues. In germline, CDR1 is SGHDT, CDR2 YYEEEE. CDR3 DNA: TGTGCCAGCAGCTTGGACGGGGGGCTGATGTACGAGCAGTACTTC. Amino acid sequence: CASSLDGGLMYEQYF.

This clonotype was seen repeatedly, ten times or more. The chain recombines TRBV14 with TRBJ2-1; 9 positions agree with TRBD2. Germline V gene lookup returns CDR1 SGHDN and CDR2 FVKESK. The CDR3 runs to 15 residues. The ends lost 7 bases at V and 7 bases at J; junction bases unmatched: 11. CDR3: CASTGAGGPGNEQFF. In nucleotides, the CDR3 is TGTGCCAGCACCGGCGCGGGAGGGCCAGGGAATGAGCAGTTCTTC.

This chain connects TRBV20-1 to TRBJ2-3; 8 positions agree with TRBD2. There are 17 residues in the CDR3. With V trimmed by 1 base and J by 2 bases, 11 bases remained unmatched. Germline V gene sequence: CDR1 DFQATT, CDR2 SNEGSKA (reference sequence). The CDR3, as DNA: TGCAGTGCTAGAGGGAGGGGGACTAGTTCTTCCACAGATACGCAGTATTTT. Translating gives CSARGRGTSSSTDTQYF.

The chain uses TRBV5-1 and TRBJ2-1, with 11 bases matching TRBD2. Trimming at V came to 4 bases and at J to 12 bases, leaving 15 bases not matched to a gene. CDR3 size: 16 residues. Germline V gene lookup returns CDR1 SGHRS and CDR2 YFSETQ. CDR3 sequence reads: CASSPEGLAEPPRQFF. CDR3 nucleotides: TGCGCCAGCAGCCCAGAGGGACTAGCGGAACCCCCACGGCAGTTCTTC.